The rows below give T cell receptor beta chains drawn from one sample of a study of cytomegalovirus exposure and HLA in healthy donors. Only in-frame clones appear in the TCRdb table, and some are missing; sequencing was by immunoSEQ multiplex PCR. The sample has 100,000 to 150,000 clones, under 85% seen once. The specimen sequenced was PBMCs. The source is a woman in her forties in good health and CMV-seropositive. Each CDR3 is given with its conserved first and last residue. The D gene is left open where the match is weak. Expanded clones get a size class; other rows say once, few or many, or leave the size out.

TRBJ2-1,12,TRBV4-2,TRBD1,NA,TGTGCCAGCAGCCCACAGGGGGGCGAGCAGTTCTTC,CASSPQGGEQFF
TRBJ1-2,13,TRBV29-1,NA,NA,TGCAGCGTTGTGCCAGGGAAGGGAAAGGGCTACACCTTC,CSVVPGKGKGYTF
TRBJ2-7,14,TRBV5-4,NA,NA,TGTGCCAGCAGCTTGTCCGGGAGTGGTTACGAGCAGTACTTC,CASSLSGSGYEQYF
TRBJ2-3,16,TRBV9,TRBD1,NA,TGTGCCAGCAGCGCCCGGACAGGGGGGACCACAGATACGCAGTATTTT,CASSARTGGTTDTQYF
TRBJ2-5,15,TRBV7-7,TRBD1,few,TGTGCCAGCAGCTTATCCACAGGGGGGTCGGAGACCCAGTACTTC,CASSLSTGGSETQYF
TRBJ1-1,17,TRBV21-1,NA,NA,TGTGCCAGCAGCGGACCTTCACGGAGGTCGGCGGTCACTGAAGCTTTCTTT,CASSGPSRRSAVTEAFF
TRBJ2-7,17,TRBV5-6,TRBD2,NA,TGTGCCAGCAGCTACAGAAAGAGCGGGAGGGTCCCCGGCAAGCAGTACTTC,CASSYRKSGRVPGKQYF
TRBJ2-2,15,TRBV29-1,TRBD2,NA,TGCAGCGTGGGACTAGCGGGAGGCAGCACCGGGGAGCTGTTTTTT,CSVGLAGGSTGELFF
TRBJ2-1,18,TRBV29-1,TRBD1,NA,TGCAGCGTCCTACTGGACAGGGGGCGACGGATCTCCTACAATGAGCAGTTCTTC,CSVLLDRGRRISYNEQFF
TRBJ1-6,16,TRBV6-5,TRBD1,NA,TGTGCCAGCAGTTACTCCGTGGACAGGGTGAATTCACCCCTCCACTTT,CASSYSVDRVNSPLHF
TRBJ1-1,13,TRBV7-9,NA,NA,TGTGCCATCACAGGGTCAATTAACACTGAAGCTTTCTTT,CAITGSINTEAFF
TRBJ2-2,18,TRBV6-1,NA,NA,TGTGCCAGCAGTGAAACCCTACCCTCGTGGGCGGGCACCGGGGAGCTGTTTTTT,CASSETLPSWAGTGELFF
TRBJ2-2,15,TRBV6-1,NA,NA,TGTGCCAGCAGTGAATTTTTCCTGAACACCGGGGAGCTGTTTTTT,CASSEFFLNTGELFF
TRBJ2-7,14,TRBV4-1,NA,NA,TGCGCCAGCAGCCAAGGACTGCGGAGCTACGAGCAGTACTTC,CASSQGLRSYEQYF
TRBJ1-1,14,TRBV30,NA,NA,TGTGCCTCCCGCAACGGGCAGTCTCCATCGGGGGCTTTCTTT,CASRNGQSPSGAFF
TRBJ2-7,15,TRBV6-1,TRBD2,NA,TGTGCCAGCAGTGAAGGATTAGCGGGGATCTACGAGCAGTACTTC,CASSEGLAGIYEQYF
TRBJ2-5,16,TRBV14,TRBD2,NA,TGTGCCAGCAGCCAAGTCTCGGCTAGCGGGAGAGAGACCCAGTACTTC,CASSQVSASGRETQYF
TRBJ2-7,15,TRBV27,NA,NA,TGTGCCAGCAGTTCCAAAGGACTCTATTCCTACGAGCAGTACTTC,CASSSKGLYSYEQYF
TRBJ1-5,17,TRBV19,TRBD1,once,TGTGCCAGTAAGTGGACAGGGGGCAGAGGGAGCAATCAGCCCCAGCATTTT,CASKWTGGRGSNQPQHF
TRBJ1-4,15,TRBV5-1,NA,NA,TGCGCCAGCAGCTTCGAGGCCTCTGTTAATGAAAAACTGTTTTTT,CASSFEASVNEKLFF
TRBJ2-1,14,TRBV14,TRBD1,NA,TGTGCCAGCAGCCAGGGGACAGGGAGGAATGAGCAGTTCTTC,CASSQGTGRNEQFF
TRBJ1-5,15,TRBV4-1,NA,NA,TGCGCCAGCAGCCAAGAGAGCGCAGAGTGGCAGCCCCAGCATTTT,CASSQESAEWQPQHF
TRBJ2-3,16,TRBV7-9,TRBD2,NA,TGTGCCAGCAGCCTCCTAGCGGGAGGGACCACAGATACGCAGTATTTT,CASSLLAGGTTDTQYF
TRBJ2-2,12,TRBV7-3,TRBD2,NA,TGTGCCAGCAGCTCGGGAGGGCCAAAGCTGTTTTTT,CASSSGGPKLFF
TRBJ2-3,16,TRBV28,TRBD1,NA,TGTGCCAGCAGTGCGATGACAGGGGCCTACACAGATACGCAGTATTTT,CASSAMTGAYTDTQYF
TRBJ2-2,15,TRBV19,NA,NA,TGTGCCAGTAGTACCCTGGACAGTAACACCGGGGAGCTGTTTTTT,CASSTLDSNTGELFF
TRBJ2-1,14,TRBV5-1,NA,NA,TGCGCCAGCAGCTTGGCCCAGGGCGGCAATGAGCAGTTCTTC,CASSLAQGGNEQFF
TRBJ2-3,15,TRBV29-1,NA,few,TGCAGCGTTGAAGGAGGGGACTCACTTTCAGATACGCAGTATTTT,CSVEGGDSLSDTQYF
TRBJ2-3,15,TRBV6-5,TRBD2,NA,TGTGCCAGCAGTCATGCGGGAGTTAGTACAGATACGCAGTATTTT,CASSHAGVSTDTQYF
TRBJ2-2,20,TRBV6-4,TRBD2,NA,TGTGCCAGCAGTCCTGAGCGGGAGGGCGAGTCGATCATAAACACCGGGGAGCTGTTTTTT,CASSPEREGESIINTGELFF
TRBJ2-5,14,TRBV5-4,TRBD1,NA,TGTGCCAGCAGCCGACCGACAGGGGAGGAGACCCAGTACTTC,CASSRPTGEETQYF
TRBJ1-5,18,TRBV18,TRBD1,NA,TGTGCCAGCTCACGGCAGGGACAGGGGGCCATTAGCAATCAGCCCCAGCATTTT,CASSRQGQGAISNQPQHF
TRBJ2-7,12,TRBV6-5,NA,NA,TGTGCCAGCAAGGGCGGGCCCTACGAGCAGTACTTC,CASKGGPYEQYF
TRBJ2-2,14,TRBV6-1,NA,NA,TGTGCCAGCAGTGAAGGGGGGGAGACCGGGGAGCTGTTTTTT,CASSEGGETGELFF
TRBJ2-1,16,TRBV7-3,TRBD2,NA,TGTGCCAGCAGCTCCCCGACTAGCGGGGTCTACAATGAGCAGTTCTTC,CASSSPTSGVYNEQFF
TRBJ2-3,15,TRBV7-9,NA,once,TGTGCCAGCAGCTTAAAACGTGCGGGCACAGATACGCAGTATTTT,CASSLKRAGTDTQYF
TRBJ1-4,14,TRBV5-1,TRBD1,few,TGCGCCAGCAGCGCCCGACAGGGGCATGAAAAACTGTTTTTT,CASSARQGHEKLFF
TRBJ2-2,16,TRBV28,TRBD2,NA,TGTGCCAGCAGTCCCTGGACTAGCCCTAACACCGGGGAGCTGTTTTTT,CASSPWTSPNTGELFF
TRBJ2-5,17,TRBV28,TRBD2,NA,TGTGCCAGCAGTTTGCCGGGCGGGAGGGAGGGCCAAGGGACCCAGTACTTC,CASSLPGGREGQGTQYF
TRBJ1-2,14,TRBV28,NA,NA,TGTGCCAGCAGTTTCAGGGTGTTTCGCTATGGCTACACCTTC,CASSFRVFRYGYTF
TRBJ2-1,11,TRBV10-3,NA,NA,TGTGCCATCAGTGCCCTCAATGAGCAGTTCTTC,CAISALNEQFF
TRBJ1-1,15,TRBV5-1,NA,NA,TGCGCCAGCAGCTTGGGGGGGACACCGAACACTGAAGCTTTCTTT,CASSLGGTPNTEAFF
TRBJ2-1,13,TRBV19,NA,NA,TGTGCCAGTAGTGTTTTGAGGGACAATGAGCAGTTCTTC,CASSVLRDNEQFF
TRBJ2-1,16,TRBV5-1,TRBD2,NA,TGCGCCAGCAGCTTGGCAGGGGCGGGAGGACTCAATGAGCAGTTCTTC,CASSLAGAGGLNEQFF
TRBJ2-1,15,TRBV6-1,NA,few,TGTGCCAGCACACGTGAGGGAGCTGCCCTCAATGAGCAGTTCTTC,CASTREGAALNEQFF
TRBJ2-7,15,TRBV4-1,TRBD2,NA,TGCGCCAGCAGCCAAGATGGGGGGGTTCCCTACGAGCAGTACTTC,CASSQDGGVPYEQYF
TRBJ2-5,15,TRBV6-5,NA,NA,TGTGCCAGCACTCCCGAGTGGTGGGAGAAAGAGACCCAGTACTTC,CASTPEWWEKETQYF
TRBJ2-1,17,TRBV18,TRBD2,NA,TGTGCCAGCTCACCACCAGGACCGGGACTAGCTTACAATGAGCAGTTCTTC,CASSPPGPGLAYNEQFF
TRBJ1-5,12,TRBV2,TRBD1,NA,TGTGCCAGTCGAGGGGACAGGGGGCCCCAGCATTTT,CASRGDRGPQHF
TRBJ2-3,14,TRBV19,TRBD2,NA,TGTGCCAGTAGTATAGCGGGAGGGGCAGATACGCAGTATTTT,CASSIAGGADTQYF
TRBJ1-1,14,TRBV7-9,NA,NA,TGTGCCAGCAGCCCGGAGAGGCCGAACACTGAAGCTTTCTTT,CASSPERPNTEAFF
TRBJ2-1,15,TRBV4-1,NA,NA,TGCGCCAGCAGCAGGAGGCTCAGCTCCTACAATGAGCAGTTCTTC,CASSRRLSSYNEQFF
TRBJ1-1,16,TRBV5-1,TRBD1,NA,TGCGCCAGCAGTTATGGACAGGGGGTGATGAACACTGAAGCTTTCTTT,CASSYGQGVMNTEAFF
TRBJ1-1,13,TRBV11-2,TRBD1,NA,TGTGCCAGCAGCTTAGACCCAGGGGGAGAAGCTTTCTTT,CASSLDPGGEAFF
TRBJ2-3,15,TRBV6-4,TRBD2,NA,TGTGCCAGCAGTGAGACCGGGACTAGCCTACATACGCAGTATTTT,CASSETGTSLHTQYF
TRBJ1-2,15,TRBV10-1,TRBD1,NA,TGCGCCAGCAGTGAACTACAGGGGGGTGGCTATGGCTACACCTTC,CASSELQGGGYGYTF
TRBJ2-2,16,TRBV10-3,TRBD1,few,TGTGCCACCCACTCCTCGGACAGGGTAGGAACCGGGGAGCTGTTTTTT,CATHSSDRVGTGELFF